Below, 32 T cell receptor beta chains from the same sample are listed, as sequenced in a study of CD4 T cells in relation to SARS-CoV-2 and coronaviruses. TCRdb's table, derived via immunoSEQ multiplex PCR, lists solely in-frame clones and lacks some. The sample shows some 14,000 clones, about 78% of them seen only once. Unexposed donor CD4+ T cells date from about 2011-2018, before the COVID-19 pandemic. After nine to ten days of culture, CD4+ T cells were isolated. Antigens for these TCRs are unknown. Sequences were obtained from CD4+ T cells from PBMCs, cultured in vitro. The receptors were sampled from a human donor in good health.

This clone has more than one count but fewer than ten. The genes are TRBV7-2 and TRBJ1-3; D is undetermined. The CDR3 has 16 amino acids. CDR1 and CDR2 from the germline V gene are SGHTA and FQGNSA. The V gene lost 5 bases and the J gene lost 0 bases, with 14 bases spanning the gap. CDR3 region: CASSLKPLFSGNTIYF. The CDR3 DNA reads TGTGCCAGCAGCCTAAAACCCCTTTTCTCTGGAAACACCATATATTTT.

A single count supports this clone. The chain joins TRBV5-1 to TRBJ2-6; D ambiguous. Germline V lookup: CDR1 SGHRS, CDR2 YFSETQ. There are 13 residues in the CDR3. V was clipped by 4 bases and J by 5 bases, with 7 bases between them. CDR3 in DNA: TGCGCCAGCAGCACCGAGTGGGCCAACGTCCTGACTTTC. Its translation: CASSTEWANVLTF.

This clone was observed a few times. The chain is built from TRBV18 and TRBJ1-6; no clear D. Between the trimmed V and J ends, which lost 1 base and 7 bases, there was a span of 11 bases. Germline V gives CDR1 KGHSH, CDR2 LQKENI. The CDR3 is 15 amino acids. The CDR3 DNA sequence: TGTGCCAGCTCACCACTTTCAACGGACAATTCACCCCTCCACTTT. It translates to CASSPLSTDNSPLHF.

This chain joins TRBV20-1 and TRBJ2-1; no clear D. The CDR3 is 11 amino acids. Germline V gene data show CDR1 as DFQATT and CDR2 as SNEGSKA (reference sequence). Trimming left V 5 bases short and J 3 bases short, with 5 bases between. This CDR3 reads CSAPLYNEQFF. In DNA, the CDR3 is TGCAGTGCTCCTCTCTACAATGAGCAGTTCTTC.

A single count supports this clone. This rearrangement joins TRBV7-8 to TRBJ1-2; TRBD1 is a possible D gene (5 bases). Germline loops: CDR1 SGHVS, CDR2 FQNEAQ. V lost 1 base, J lost 4 bases, and 13 bases lay in between. The CDR3 runs 15 residues. CDR3 region: CASSLGLQAGYGYTF. In DNA, the CDR3 is TGTGCCAGCAGCTTAGGTTTACAGGCAGGCTATGGCTACACCTTC.

The V call is TRBV12-3 or TRBV12-4, the J call TRBJ1-1, with 10 nucleotides matching TRBD1. The CDR3 is 13 amino acids. The junction had 4 bases not matched to a gene; V was cut back by 7 bases and J by 5 bases. For the CDR3, the DNA is TGTGCCAGCAAGACAGGGGGCGGGACTGAAGCTTTCTTT. As protein: CASKTGGGTEAFF.

The chain is built from TRBV5-1 and TRBJ2-7; TRBD1 matches 7 bases. CDR3 size: 17 residues. In germline, CDR1 is SGHRS, CDR2 YFSETQ. The ends lost 4 bases at V and 0 bases at J; junction bases unmatched: 13. The CDR3 is CASSRSTRQGPSYEQYF. The CDR3 DNA follows: TGCGCCAGCAGCCGATCAACCAGACAGGGACCCTCCTACGAGCAGTACTTC. The full variable domain, completed using reference TRBV5-1 and TRBJ2-7, is KAGVTQTPRYLIKTRGQQVTLSCSPISGHRSVSWYQQTPGQGLQFLFEYFSETQRNKGNFPGRFSGRQFSNSRSEMNVSTLELGDSALYLCASSRSTRQGPSYEQYFGPGTRLTVT.

This clone showed up just a few times. The rearrangement links TRBV5-4 to TRBJ2-1, with 13 bases that match TRBD2. The CDR3 is made up of 15 amino acids. Trimming cost V 5 bases and J 6 bases; bases outside gene matches: 5. Germline CDR1 SGHNT, CDR2 YYREEE (reference sequence). The CDR3 sequence: CASRSGTSGINEQFF. Written as DNA, the CDR3 is TGTGCCAGCAGGTCCGGGACTAGCGGGATCAATGAGCAGTTCTTC. Drawing the rest from reference TRBV5-4 and TRBJ2-1, the complete variable domain is ETGVTQSPTHLIKTRGQQVTLRCSSQSGHNTVSWYQQALGQGPQFIFQYYREEENGRGNFPPRFSGLQFPNYSSELNVNALELDDSALYLCASRSGTSGINEQFFGPGTRLTVL.

This clone was counted between two and nine times. This chain connects TRBV25-1 to TRBJ2-5, with unresolved D. The CDR3 runs to 11 residues. Germline CDR1 is MGHDK and CDR2 is SYGVNS. The ends were cut back, 3 bases at V and 5 bases at J, with 4 bases in the middle. The CDR3 DNA reads TGTGCCAGCAGTGACAAGGAGACCCAGTACTTC. Its translation is CASSDKETQYF.

This chain connects TRBV24-1 to TRBJ2-1; TRBD1 might be the D (5 bases). Trimming left V 6 bases short and J 6 bases short, with 8 bases between. There are 12 residues in the CDR3. Per the germline V gene, CDR1 is KGHDR and CDR2 is SFDVKD. CDR3 residues: CATSFQGNEQFF. The DNA of the CDR3 is TGTGCCACCAGTTTTCAGGGCAATGAGCAGTTCTTC.

J is TRBJ1-1 and V is TRBV18, with no clear D. The CDR3 runs to 15 residues. V was clipped by 0 bases and J by 2 bases, with 10 bases between them. CDR1 and CDR2 (germline): KGHSH, LQKENI. The CDR3 is CASSPPATSNTEAFF. The CDR3 bases are TGTGCCAGCTCACCACCGGCGACGTCCAACACTGAAGCTTTCTTT.

This clone was detected a few times. The V and J genes are TRBV11-2 and TRBJ2-2; no definite D call. V dropped 0 bases and J dropped 6 bases, with 11 bases sitting between them. The CDR3 extends over 15 amino acids. CDR1 is SGHAT, CDR2 FQNNGV, per germline. CDR3 nucleotide sequence: TGTGCCAGCAGCTTAGAACTGGGGTGGGCCGGGGAGCTGTTTTTT. Encoded protein: CASSLELGWAGELFF.

The chain carries TRBV29-1 and TRBJ2-1, with 7 bases that match TRBD2. Germline V gene data show CDR1 as SQVTM and CDR2 as ANQGSEA. The CDR3 runs to 13 residues. Trimming at V came to 4 bases and at J to 9 bases, leaving 9 bases not matched to a gene. This CDR3 is CSVASGEWGEQFF. The CDR3 DNA reads as TGCAGCGTTGCCAGCGGGGAGTGGGGTGAGCAGTTCTTC.

V and J are TRBV11-2 and TRBJ2-3; 7 bases map to TRBD2. The germline V gene encodes CDR1 SGHAT and CDR2 FQNNGV. The CDR3 contains 14 residues. The junction had 5 bases not matched to a gene; V was cut back by 5 bases and J by 3 bases. CDR3 nucleotides: TGTGCCAGCAGCCCCGGACTAGAGACAGATACGCAGTATTTT. Translation: CASSPGLETDTQYF.

The DNA of the CDR3 is TGTGCCAGCAGTTACTCGGGACTAGCGGAAAATATCCTTCTAAGCACAGATACGCAGTATTTT. It translates to CASSYSGLAENILLSTDTQYF. V and J are TRBV6-2 or TRBV6-3 and TRBJ2-3; TRBD2 matches at 11 bases. This CDR3 region has 21 residues. J was trimmed by 0 bases and V by 0 bases; bases with no gene match: 14. CDR1 and CDR2 from the germline V gene are MNHEY and SVGEGT.

V and J are TRBV5-4 and TRBJ2-3; D gene uncertain. With 3 bases removed from V and 3 bases from J, the gap between germline ends came to 8 bases. Germline CDR1 SGHNT, CDR2 YYREEE (reference sequence). The length of the CDR3 is 13 residues. This chain's CDR3 is CASSWVGTDTQYF. The CDR3, as DNA: TGTGCCAGCAGCTGGGTCGGGACAGATACGCAGTATTTT.

The chain has TRBV3-1 (or the pseudogene TRBV3-2) and TRBJ2-5, with 10 bases fitting TRBD2. The V and J ends lost 1 base and 4 bases, in that order; junction bases with no gene match: 3. CDR1 LGHDT and CDR2 YNNKEL come from the germline V gene (reference sequence). This CDR3 comprises 15 residues. CDR3 region: CASSQGLAGRETQYF. The CDR3 DNA reads TGTGCCAGCAGCCAAGGACTAGCGGGCCGAGAGACCCAGTACTTC.

The chain couples TRBV5-1 to TRBJ2-1, with 8 nucleotides matching TRBD2. Germline lookup yields CDR1 SGHRS and CDR2 YFSETQ. The CDR3 loop spans 17 amino acids. Germline trimming cut 3 bases from V and 0 bases from J; bases unmatched to any gene: 8. CDR3 region: CASSSPKRENSYNEQFF. CDR3 nucleotides: TGCGCCAGCAGCTCCCCTAAGCGGGAGAACTCCTACAATGAGCAGTTCTTC.

The chain couples TRBV28 to TRBJ2-6, with 9 bases fitting TRBD1. CDR3 length: 17 amino acids. Germline CDR1 is MDHEN and CDR2 is SYDVKM. V trimming: 5 bases; J trimming: 2 bases; junction bases outside the gene matches: 7. CDR3: CASSAGQGSPGANVLTF. The CDR3 DNA sequence: TGTGCCAGCAGTGCGGGACAGGGTTCACCTGGGGCCAACGTCCTGACTTTC. Full variable domain (outside the CDR3, taken from reference TRBV28 and TRBJ2-6): DVKVTQSSRYLVKRTGEKVFLECVQDMDHENMFWYRQDPGLGLRLIYFSYDVKMKEKGDIPEGYSVSREKKERFSLILESASTNQTSMYLCASSAGQGSPGANVLTFGAGSRLTVL.

In DNA, the CDR3 is TGCGCCAGCAGCTTGGGAACAGGGCTATGGAATGGCTACACCTTC. It specifies CASSLGTGLWNGYTF. The chain has TRBV5-1 and TRBJ1-2, with a possible D match to TRBD1 (6 bases). The V gene lost 0 bases and the J gene lost 6 bases, with 15 bases spanning the gap. Germline V gives CDR1 SGHRS, CDR2 YFSETQ. There are 15 residues in the CDR3.

This clone was seen more than once but under ten times. The chain couples TRBV19 to TRBJ1-2; D is uncertain. Trimming removed 5 bases from V and 4 bases from J, with 11 bases in between. The germline CDR1 and CDR2 sequences are LNHDA and SQIVND (reference sequence). The CDR3 contains 13 residues. The CDR3 DNA reads TGTGCCAGTAGTGTCAGAGGACCCTATGGCTACACCTTC. Its translation: CASSVRGPYGYTF. Complete variable domain (other parts from reference TRBV19 and TRBJ1-2): DGGITQSPKYLFRKEGQNVTLSCEQNLNHDAMYWYRQDPGQGLRLIYYSQIVNDFQKGDIAEGYSVSREKKESFPLTVTSAQKNPTAFYLCASSVRGPYGYTFGSGTRLTVV.

The chain uses TRBV9 and TRBJ2-2; D remains unclear. CDR1 and CDR2 from the germline V gene are SGDLS and YYNGEE. The CDR3 sequence is 15 residues long. The V end lost 0 bases, the J end lost 1 base, and 7 bases lay between the germline ends. The CDR3 sequence is CASSVGRVNTGELFF. The CDR3 bases are TGTGCCAGCAGCGTAGGACGTGTGAACACCGGGGAGCTGTTTTTT. Based on the CDR3 plus reference TRBV9 and TRBJ2-2, the full variable domain is DSGVTQTPKHLITATGQRVTLRCSPRSGDLSVYWYQQSLDQGLQFLIQYYNGEERAKGNILERFSAQQFPDLHSELNLSSLELGDSALYFCASSVGRVNTGELFFGEGSRLTVL.

V is TRBV7-9 and J is TRBJ1-1, with D possibly being TRBD1 (5 bases). Germline CDR1 SEHNR, CDR2 FQNEAQ (reference sequence). Trimming took 5 bases from V and 3 from J, leaving 16 bases between them. This CDR3 contains 15 residues. The CDR3 DNA is TGTGCCAGCAGCCCCCGTGCAGGGATGGACACTGAAGCTTTCTTT. Its protein product is CASSPRAGMDTEAFF.

The V call is TRBV9, the J call TRBJ2-6, with a weak D call TRBD1 (6 bases). The germline CDR1 and CDR2 sequences are SGDLS and YYNGEE. The CDR3 length is 19 residues. Between the trimmed V and J ends, which lost 0 bases and 0 bases, there was a span of 16 bases. The CDR3 protein is CASSVEGWGQGSGANVLTF. The DNA of the CDR3 is TGTGCCAGCAGCGTAGAAGGATGGGGGCAGGGCTCTGGGGCCAACGTCCTGACTTTC.

This chain joins TRBV24-1 and TRBJ1-1, with D perhaps TRBD1 (5 bases). The CDR3 consists of 15 residues. Germline CDR1 and CDR2: KGHDR and SFDVKD. The ends were cut back, 2 bases at V and 0 bases at J, with 9 bases in the middle. CDR3 nucleotides: TGTGCCACCAGTGATTCGGGACGGATGAACACTGAAGCTTTCTTT. Translating it yields CATSDSGRMNTEAFF.

V gene TRBV6-5 combines with J gene TRBJ2-7; D is perhaps TRBD2 (5 bases). CDR1 is MNHEY and CDR2 is SVGAGI in the germline V gene. Trimming removed 8 bases from V and 0 bases from J, with 14 bases in between. This CDR3 has 14 residues. The CDR3 coding sequence is TGTGCCAGCCTTTGGGGAGCCTCCTCCTACGAGCAGTACTTC. This codes for CASLWGASSYEQYF.

The rearrangement uses TRBV6-6 and TRBJ1-1, with TRBD1 as a possible D gene (5 bases). The CDR3 runs to 15 residues. Germline V gene data show CDR1 as MNHNY and CDR2 as SVGAGI (reference sequence). The V end lost 5 bases, the J end lost 0 bases, and 13 bases lay between the germline ends. CDR3 DNA: TGTGCCAGCAGTCTTCGACAGCCGATGAACACTGAAGCTTTCTTT. Its protein is CASSLRQPMNTEAFF.

The rearrangement links TRBV14 to TRBJ1-1; 8 bases line up with TRBD1. Germline-derived CDR1 and CDR2 are SGHDN and FVKESK. CDR3 size: 15 residues. Losses at the gene ends were 2 bases for V and 0 bases for J; bases not matched to a gene: 2. CDR3 DNA sequence: TGTGCCAGCAGCCAATACAGGGGGGTGAACACTGAAGCTTTCTTT. Residues: CASSQYRGVNTEAFF.

The genes are TRBV12-3 or TRBV12-4 and TRBJ2-5; no clear D. V lost 3 bases and J 4 bases, leaving 6 bases between the germline ends. The CDR3 is 12 amino acids. The CDR3: CASSFSGETQYF. In nucleotides, the CDR3 is TGTGCCAGCAGTTTTTCTGGAGAGACCCAGTACTTC.

The V call is TRBV9, the J call TRBJ2-4; 9 nucleotides align to TRBD2. CDR1 and CDR2 (germline): SGDLS, YYNGEE. The CDR3 has 16 amino acids. CDR3 bases: TGTGCTAAGGAAGGACTAGCGATGGGGGCCAAAAACATTCAGTACTTC. It is translated as CAKEGLAMGAKNIQYF. The full variable domain, rest sourced from reference TRBV9 and TRBJ2-4, is DSGVTQTPKHLITATGQRVTLRCSPRSGDLSVYWYQQSLDQGLQFLIQYYNGEERAKGNILERFSAQQFPDLHSELNLSSLELGDSALYFCAKEGLAMGAKNIQYFGAGTRLSVL.

The V call is TRBV20-1, the J call TRBJ2-1; possible D gene TRBD2, 6 bases. This CDR3 comprises 11 residues. Germline V gene sequence: CDR1 DFQATT, CDR2 SNEGSKA (reference sequence). The CDR3 DNA follows: TGCAGGGCCGGGACTTCTCATGAGCAGTTCTTC. Its translation is CRAGTSHEQFF.

The genes are TRBV18 and TRBJ2-3; TRBD2 matches at 10 bases. The trim removed 3 bases at V and 0 bases at J, leaving 3 bases unmatched. CDR1 is KGHSH, CDR2 LQKENI, per germline. CDR3 length equals 16 residues. CDR3 amino acids: CASSPRLAGSTDTQYF. As DNA, the CDR3 is TGTGCCAGCTCACCCCGACTAGCGGGTAGCACAGATACGCAGTATTTT.